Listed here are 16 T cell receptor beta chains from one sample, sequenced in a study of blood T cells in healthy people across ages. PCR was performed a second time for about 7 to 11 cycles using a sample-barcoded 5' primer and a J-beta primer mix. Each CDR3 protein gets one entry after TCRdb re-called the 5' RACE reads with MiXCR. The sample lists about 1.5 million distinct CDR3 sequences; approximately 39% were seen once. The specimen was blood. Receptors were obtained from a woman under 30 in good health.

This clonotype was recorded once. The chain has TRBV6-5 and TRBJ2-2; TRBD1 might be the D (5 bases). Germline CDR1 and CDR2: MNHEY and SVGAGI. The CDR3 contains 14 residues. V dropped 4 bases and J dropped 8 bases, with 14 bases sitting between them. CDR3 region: CASSLLPRAGELFF. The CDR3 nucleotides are TGTGCCAGCAGTTTACTCCCCAGGGCTGGGGAGCTGTTTTTT.

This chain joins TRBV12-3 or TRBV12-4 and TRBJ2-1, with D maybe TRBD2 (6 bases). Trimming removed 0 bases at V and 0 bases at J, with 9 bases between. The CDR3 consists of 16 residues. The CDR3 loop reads CASSLAAGSSYNEQFF. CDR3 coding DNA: TGTGCCAGCAGTTTAGCGGCGGGAAGCTCCTACAATGAGCAGTTCTTC.

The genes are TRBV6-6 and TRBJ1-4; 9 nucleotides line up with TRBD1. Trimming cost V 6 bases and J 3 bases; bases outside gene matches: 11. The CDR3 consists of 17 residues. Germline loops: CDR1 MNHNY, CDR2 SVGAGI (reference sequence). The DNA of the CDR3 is TGTGCCAGCAGCCGGTCCCGGGACAGGGTTTCTAATGAAAAACTGTTTTTT. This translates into CASSRSRDRVSNEKLFF.

Written as DNA, the CDR3 is TGTGCCAGCAGCTCCCAACGGACCTACAATGAGCAGTTCTTC. Protein sequence: CASSSQRTYNEQFF. This sequence joins TRBV7-9 and TRBJ2-1; D gene uncertain. CDR3 length equals 14 residues. Germline V gene sequence: CDR1 SEHNR, CDR2 FQNEAQ (reference sequence). The V and J ends lost 4 bases and 2 bases respectively, with 9 bases between them. The full variable domain, in which reference TRBV7-9 and TRBJ2-1 provide the parts outside the CDR3, is DTGVSQNPRHKITKRGQNVTFRCDPISEHNRLYWYRQTLGQGPEFLTYFQNEAQLEKSRLLSDRFSAERPKGSFSTLEIQRTEQGDSAMYLCASSSQRTYNEQFFGPGTRLTVL.

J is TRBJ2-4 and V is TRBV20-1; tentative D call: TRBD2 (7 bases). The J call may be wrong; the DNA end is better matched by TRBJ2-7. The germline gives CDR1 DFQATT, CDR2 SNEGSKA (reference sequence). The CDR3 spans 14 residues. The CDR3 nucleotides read TGCAGTGCTAGAAGGGGGGGGCCTATTAACGAGCAGTACTTC. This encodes CSARRGGPINEQYF.

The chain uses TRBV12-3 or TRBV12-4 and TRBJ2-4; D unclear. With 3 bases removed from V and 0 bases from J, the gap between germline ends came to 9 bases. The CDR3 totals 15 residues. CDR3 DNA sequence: TGTGCCAGCAGTTTGGTGAAACTAGCCAAAAACATTCAGTACTTC. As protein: CASSLVKLAKNIQYF.

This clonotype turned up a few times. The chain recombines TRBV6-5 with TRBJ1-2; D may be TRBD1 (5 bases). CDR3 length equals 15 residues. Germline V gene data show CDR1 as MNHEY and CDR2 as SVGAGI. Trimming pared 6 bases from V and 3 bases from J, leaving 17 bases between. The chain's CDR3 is CASSHREGRDYGYTF. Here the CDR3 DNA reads TGTGCCAGCAGCCACCGTGAGGGGAGAGACTATGGCTACACCTTC.

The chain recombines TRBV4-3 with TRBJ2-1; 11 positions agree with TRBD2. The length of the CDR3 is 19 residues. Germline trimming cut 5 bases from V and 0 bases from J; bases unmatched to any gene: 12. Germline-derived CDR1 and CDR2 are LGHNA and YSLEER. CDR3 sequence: CASSTFLAGGSLSYNEQFF. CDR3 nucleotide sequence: TGCGCCAGCAGCACATTCTTAGCGGGAGGGTCCCTCTCCTACAATGAGCAGTTCTTC.

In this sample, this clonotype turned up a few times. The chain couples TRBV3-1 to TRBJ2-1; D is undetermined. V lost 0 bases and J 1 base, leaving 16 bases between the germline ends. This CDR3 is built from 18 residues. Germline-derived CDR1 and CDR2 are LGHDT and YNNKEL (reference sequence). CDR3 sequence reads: CASSQDLGQKGSYNEQFF. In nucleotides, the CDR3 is TGTGCCAGCAGCCAAGATCTGGGCCAGAAGGGTTCCTACAATGAGCAGTTCTTC.

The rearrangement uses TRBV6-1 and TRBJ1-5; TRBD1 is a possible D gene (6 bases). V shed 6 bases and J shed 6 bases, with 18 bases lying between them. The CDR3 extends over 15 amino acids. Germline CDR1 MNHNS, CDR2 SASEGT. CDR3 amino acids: CASSPEGRGRQPQHF. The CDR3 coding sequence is TGTGCCAGCAGCCCCGAGGGCAGGGGACGTCAGCCCCAGCATTTT.

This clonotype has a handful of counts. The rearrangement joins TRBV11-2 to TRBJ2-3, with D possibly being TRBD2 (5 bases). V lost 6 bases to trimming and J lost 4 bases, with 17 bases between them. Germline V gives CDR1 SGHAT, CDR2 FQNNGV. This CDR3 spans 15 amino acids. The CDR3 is CASSSRGYAPDTQYF. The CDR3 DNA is TGTGCCAGCAGTTCACGAGGGTACGCCCCAGATACGCAGTATTTT.

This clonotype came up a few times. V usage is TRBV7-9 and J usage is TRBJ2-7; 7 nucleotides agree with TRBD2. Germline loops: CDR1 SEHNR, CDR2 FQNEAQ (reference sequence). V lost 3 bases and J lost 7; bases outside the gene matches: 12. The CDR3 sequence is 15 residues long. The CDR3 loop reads CASSFPRDYPNEQYF. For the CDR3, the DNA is TGTGCCAGCAGCTTCCCACGGGACTACCCCAATGAGCAGTACTTC.

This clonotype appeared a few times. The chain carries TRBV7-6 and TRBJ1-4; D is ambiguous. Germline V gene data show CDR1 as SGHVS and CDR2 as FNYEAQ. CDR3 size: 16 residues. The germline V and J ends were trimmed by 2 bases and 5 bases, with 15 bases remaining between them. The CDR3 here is CASSLLPPGTNEKLFF. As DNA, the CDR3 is TGTGCCAGCAGCTTACTACCGCCCGGAACGAATGAAAAACTGTTTTTT.

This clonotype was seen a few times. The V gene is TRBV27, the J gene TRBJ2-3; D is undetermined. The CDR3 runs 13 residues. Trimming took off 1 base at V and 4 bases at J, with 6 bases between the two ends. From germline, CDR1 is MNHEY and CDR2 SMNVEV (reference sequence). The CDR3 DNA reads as TGTGCCAGCAGTTTATTGGACGCAGATACGCAGTATTTT. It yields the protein CASSLLDADTQYF.

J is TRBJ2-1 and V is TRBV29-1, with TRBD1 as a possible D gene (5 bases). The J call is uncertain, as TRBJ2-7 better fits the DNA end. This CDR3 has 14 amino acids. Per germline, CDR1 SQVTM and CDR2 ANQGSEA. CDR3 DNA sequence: TGCAGCGTTGAAGGGGGCAGTTCCTACAATGAGCAGTACTTC. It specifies CSVEGGSSYNEQYF.

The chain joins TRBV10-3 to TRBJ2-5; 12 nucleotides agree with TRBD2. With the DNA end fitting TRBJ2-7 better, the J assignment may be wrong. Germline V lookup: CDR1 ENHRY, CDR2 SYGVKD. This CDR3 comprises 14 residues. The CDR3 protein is CAISRLAGDGEQYF. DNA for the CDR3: TGTGCCATCAGTAGACTAGCGGGAGATGGCGAGCAGTACTTC.